The 5 T cell receptor beta chains below all came from one sample that was sequenced in a study of control samples from healthy donors and cancer patients. Generated by immunoSEQ multiplex PCR, the TCRdb table keeps only in-frame clones and is missing some. The table shows about 160,000 clones, with just under 95% occurring only once. The material sequenced was blood. These receptors originate from a woman aged 40 to 50 in good health.

The chain joins TRBV11-2 to TRBJ2-2, with D tentatively TRBD2 (5 bases). The CDR3 is 19 amino acids. V lost 5 bases to trimming and J lost 0 bases, with 22 bases between them. Germline-derived CDR1 and CDR2 are SGHAT and FQNNGV. The CDR3 here is CASSPTHTGSLSNTGELFF. The CDR3 DNA reads as TGTGCCAGCAGCCCCACCCATACGGGGTCACTCTCGAACACCGGGGAGCTGTTTTTT.

Here the CDR3 DNA reads TGTGCCAGCAGTTTAGGACAGGGGGCTCAAGAGACCCAGTACTTC. As protein: CASSLGQGAQETQYF. This sequence joins TRBV27 and TRBJ2-5, with 11 bases matching TRBD1. Germline CDR1 and CDR2: MNHEY and SMNVEV (reference sequence). This CDR3 comprises 15 residues. V was pared by 2 bases and J by 2 bases, with 1 base of the junction left unmatched.

This clone turned up a few times. The chain employs TRBV9 and TRBJ2-5; TRBD2 matches 11 bases. CDR1 is SGDLS and CDR2 is YYNGEE in the germline V gene. V shed 4 bases, J shed 4 bases, and the junction held 6 bases outside the gene matches. This CDR3 spans 15 amino acids. The DNA of the CDR3 is TGTGCCAGCAGCCCTATAGCGGGGGGGGTAGAGACCCAGTACTTC. It yields the protein CASSPIAGGVETQYF.

The CDR3 sequence is CASSYSDRYSNQPQHF. The CDR3 DNA sequence: TGTGCCAGCAGTTACTCGGACCGCTATAGCAATCAGCCCCAGCATTTT. This rearrangement joins TRBV6-2 or TRBV6-3 to TRBJ1-5; unclear D gene. This CDR3 has 16 amino acids. V gave up 0 bases and J gave up 0 bases, with 9 bases separating them. From germline, CDR1 is MNHEY and CDR2 SVGEGT.

A word on this clone: At one end, the junction sequence differs from germline, possibly due to a read error. Other DNA sequences in the same sample also yield this CDR3. J is TRBJ1-2 and V is TRBV10-3; 7 nucleotides match TRBD1. Germline V CDR1 and CDR2: ENHRY, SYGVKD. The length of the CDR3 is 12 residues. The CDR3 bases are TGTGCCACCACTTGGGCAGGGGGAGGATACACTTTC. Encoded protein: CATTWAGGGYTF.